This T cell receptor (beta chain) originates from a study of breast tumors, draining lymph nodes, adjacent tissues. Points from the study as a whole: Luminal-like breast cancer showed significantly greater tumor-nontumor repertoire similarity than basal-like breast cancer did.

Concerning this clonotype: Its antigen is undetermined.

TCRdb reprocessed the multiplex PCR reads via MiXCR and lists one record per CDR3 protein. The sample includes approximately 90,000 distinct CDR3 sequences, roughly 29% of them seen just once. Axillary draining lymph nodes of breast cancer patients supplied the node samples. The V and J ends lost 5 bases and 10 bases, in that order; junction bases with no gene match: 7. Germline V gives CDR1 SGHVS, CDR2 FQNEAQ. CDR3 length: 14 amino acids. The TCR originated in a female donor with breast cancer. Some clones in this sample may be carry-over from other donors' samples. This chain links TRBV7-8 with TRBJ2-1; 11 bases fit TRBD2. Sequencing used axillary lymph node tissue. The CDR3 DNA sequence: TGTGCCAGCAGCCCGACTAGCGGGACTCGGGAGCAGTTCTTC. Protein: CASSPTSGTREQFF.